The 9 T cell receptor beta chains below come from one sample, sequenced in a study of shared clonotypes between healthy human individuals (dated by TCRdb to between 2020 and 2021). Library creation used the immunoSEQ multiplex PCR assay. TCRdb's version of the immuneACCESS table is confined to in-frame rearrangements and falls short of the full clone set. An unresolved V gene accounts for under half of the shortfall where checked; the remainder is of unknown origin. This sample lists around 2.1 million clones; 90% to 95% were detected once. The top ten clonotypes cover 1.5% to 2% of the sample. CD8 naive samples were CD45RO-negative cells positively selected for CCR7, giving a CD45RA+CCR7+ population that excluded TemRA cells. Material for sequencing was naive CD8+ T cells from PBMCs. Interpreted using the paper, the cell subset or site label stands for: CD45RA+CCR7+. These receptors all come from a young man in good health. Some clones in this sample may be carry-over from other donors' samples.

The count of this clone is one. Mismatch with germline at one junction end may stem from a read error. The chain links TRBV29-1 to TRBJ1-2; 8 bases are shared with TRBD1. This CDR3 has 14 amino acids. Germline CDR1 reads SQVTM; CDR2 reads ANQGSEA. The CDR3 here is CSVEAGGLGYGYTF. The DNA of the CDR3 is TGCAGCGTAGAAGCAGGGGGCCTCGGATATGGCTACACCTTC.

V and J are TRBV5-1 and TRBJ1-1, with no clear D. Deletions cut 5 bases from V and 1 base from J, with 12 bases between. Germline lookup yields CDR1 SGHRS and CDR2 YFSETQ. This CDR3 region has 14 residues. CDR3 protein: CASSSALGNTEAFF. DNA for the CDR3: TGCGCCAGCAGTTCCGCCCTAGGGAACACTGAAGCTTTCTTT.

The chain links TRBV4-2 to TRBJ2-5; unclear D gene. The CDR3 length is 13 residues. Trimming cost V 2 bases and J 5 bases, with 9 bases left between them. Germline V gene sequence: CDR1 LGHNA, CDR2 YNFKEQ. The DNA of the CDR3 is TGTGCCAGCAGCCAAAGGATCTTCGAGACCCAGTACTTC. Encoded protein: CASSQRIFETQYF.

V usage is TRBV4-1 and J usage is TRBJ2-1; 7 bases are shared with TRBD2. With V trimmed by 2 bases and J by 0 bases, 7 bases remained unmatched. The CDR3 has 17 residues. CDR1 and CDR2 (germline): MGHRA, YSYEKL. The CDR3 spells CASSQPLATRSYNEQFF. In nucleotides, the CDR3 is TGCGCCAGCAGCCAACCACTAGCGACCCGCTCCTACAATGAGCAGTTCTTC.

The V call is TRBV11-2, the J call TRBJ2-3; D gene ambiguous. The germline CDR1 and CDR2 sequences are SGHAT and FQNNGV. Trimming stripped 1 base from V and 0 bases from J, with 8 bases between. The CDR3 runs to 15 residues. This chain's CDR3 is CASSLAPRSTDTQYF. The CDR3 DNA reads TGTGCCAGCAGCTTAGCCCCGAGGAGCACAGATACGCAGTATTTT.

This clone was seen once. The chain has TRBV6-5 and TRBJ2-7; tentatively, D is TRBD1 (5 bases). The CDR3 has 14 amino acids. CDR1 MNHEY and CDR2 SVGAGI come from the germline V gene. Trimming took 3 bases from V and 3 from J, leaving 12 bases between them. Here the CDR3 reads CASSYQGVDYEQYF. CDR3 DNA: TGTGCCAGCAGTTATCAAGGGGTGGACTACGAGCAGTACTTC.

The rearrangement joins TRBV5-4 to TRBJ2-1, with a tentative D call TRBD2 (5 bases). This CDR3 region has 14 residues. V was pared by 3 bases and J by 1 base, with 8 bases between. Germline CDR1 SGHNT, CDR2 YYREEE (reference sequence). The CDR3 bases are TGTGCCAGCAGCTCAGAGCGGTCCTACAATGAGCAGTTCTTC. Protein sequence: CASSSERSYNEQFF.

The chain uses TRBV10-3 and TRBJ2-2; D is undetermined. Germline lookup yields CDR1 ENHRY and CDR2 SYGVKD. CDR3 length equals 11 residues. The germline V and J ends were trimmed by 6 bases and 5 bases, with 4 bases remaining between them. CDR3 region: CAISGTGELFF. The CDR3 DNA sequence: TGTGCCATCAGCGGGACCGGGGAGCTGTTTTTT.

The CDR3 bases are TGTGCCAGCAGGATCACCGGGACAGGGGTTAACGAGCAGTACTTC. Translating it yields CASRITGTGVNEQYF. This chain uses TRBV27 with TRBJ2-7, with TRBD1 matching 10 bases. J was trimmed by 5 bases and V by 6 bases; bases with no gene match: 10. This CDR3 region has 15 residues. Germline values: CDR1 MNHEY, CDR2 SMNVEV (reference sequence).